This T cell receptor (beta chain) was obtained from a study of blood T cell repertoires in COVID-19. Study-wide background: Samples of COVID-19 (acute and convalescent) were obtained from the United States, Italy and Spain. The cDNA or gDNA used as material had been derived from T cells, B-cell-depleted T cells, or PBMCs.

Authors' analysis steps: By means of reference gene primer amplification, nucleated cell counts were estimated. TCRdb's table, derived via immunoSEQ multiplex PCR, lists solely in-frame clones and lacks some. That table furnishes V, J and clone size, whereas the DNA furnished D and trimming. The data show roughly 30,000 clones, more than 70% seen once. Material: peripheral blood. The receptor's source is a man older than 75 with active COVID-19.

DNA of the CDR3: TGCAGCGCCGGGACAACCTATGGCTACACCTTC. Residues: CSAGTTYGYTF. The chain combines TRBV29-1 with TRBJ1-2; maybe TRBD1 (6 bases). Germline values: CDR1 SQVTM, CDR2 ANQGSEA. Trimming shortened V by 7 bases and J by 4 bases, and 10 bases separated the two germline ends. The CDR3 loop spans 11 amino acids.